These 32 T cell receptor beta chains were sequenced from one sample in a study of T-cell memory formation after mild COVID-19. A single record per CDR3 protein comes from TCRdb applying MiXCR to the 5' RACE reads. The sample lists roughly 560,000 distinct CDR3 sequences, around 20% occurring once. Material: PBMCs or a T cell subset sorted from them (not recorded which). The source is an adult woman who had mild COVID-19 (a few samples of this study predate the infection). Cell type and time point are not known.

The chain employs TRBV18 and TRBJ2-7, with 9 bases aligning to TRBD2. The CDR3 length is 16 residues. The ends lost 5 bases at V and 6 bases at J; junction bases unmatched: 14. Germline V gene data show CDR1 as KGHSH and CDR2 as LQKENI. Here the CDR3 reads CASSLLVAGDPSEQYF. CDR3 nucleotides: TGTGCCAGCTCATTGTTAGTAGCGGGGGACCCAAGCGAGCAGTACTTC.

The CDR3 DNA reads as TGCGCCAGCAGCCAAGATTACGCGGGTCGCTACAATGAGCAGTTCTTC. This codes for CASSQDYAGRYNEQFF. This sequence joins TRBV4-1 and TRBJ2-1; possible D gene TRBD2, 5 bases. Trimming left V 0 bases short and J 3 bases short, with 12 bases between. Per the germline V gene, CDR1 is MGHRA and CDR2 is YSYEKL. There are 16 residues in the CDR3.

This clonotype turned up a few times. The chain employs TRBV7-8 and TRBJ2-1, with 7 bases lining up with TRBD2. The CDR3 length is 16 residues. The germline V gene has CDR1 SGHVS and CDR2 FQNEAQ. J gave up 3 bases and V 0 bases, and 5 bases lay outside the gene matches. CDR3 DNA: TGTGCCAGCAGCTTAGCGCGTGGCGGGAGCTACAATGAGCAGTTCTTC. Translated: CASSLARGGSYNEQFF.

This chain uses TRBV30 with TRBJ2-7; TRBD1 is a possible D gene (5 bases). Per germline, CDR1 GTSNPN and CDR2 SVGIG (reference sequence). The germline V and J ends were trimmed by 4 bases and 2 bases, with 12 bases remaining between them. The CDR3 spans 13 residues. CDR3: CAWTQGEPYEQYF. CDR3 nucleotides: TGTGCCTGGACGCAGGGCGAGCCCTACGAGCAGTACTTC.

The CDR3 sequence: CASKKQGYTEAFF. The CDR3, as DNA: TGTGCCAGCAAAAAACAGGGGTACACTGAAGCTTTCTTT. This chain joins TRBV7-3 and TRBJ1-1, with 7 bases aligning to TRBD1. CDR3 size: 13 residues. CDR1 and CDR2 (germline): SGHTA, FQGTGA. V lost 7 bases and J lost 3; bases outside the gene matches: 5.

The table lists this clonotype with many counts. V and J are TRBV5-6 and TRBJ2-3, with D hard to call. The V gene's germline CDR1 is SGHDT and CDR2 YYEEEE. This CDR3 contains 13 residues. V lost 4 bases to trimming and J lost 0 bases, with 6 bases between them. The CDR3 protein is CASSQASTDTQYF. CDR3 nucleotides: TGTGCCAGCAGCCAGGCTAGCACAGATACGCAGTATTTT.

The chain recombines TRBV20-1 with TRBJ1-1; D possibly corresponds to TRBD1 (5 bases). The V gene's germline CDR1 is DFQATT and CDR2 SNEGSKA (reference sequence). The V and J ends lost 1 base and 1 base respectively, with 7 bases between them. The CDR3 is 13 residues long. CDR3 DNA: TGCAGTGCTAGAGTCAGGGCGAACACTGAAGCTTTCTTT. This sequence encodes CSARVRANTEAFF.

This clonotype was found a few times. V usage is TRBV7-3 and J usage is TRBJ2-3; 8 nucleotides match TRBD2. V lost 5 bases to trimming and J lost 5 bases; unmatched junction nucleotides: 9. The germline gives CDR1 SGHTA, CDR2 FQGTGA. The CDR3 has 15 amino acids. The CDR3 coding sequence is TGTGCCAGCAGCATTAGCGGGGCGATCAAAGATACGCAGTATTTT. This encodes CASSISGAIKDTQYF.

This clonotype was recorded a few times. V usage is TRBV15 and J usage is TRBJ2-1, with 9 nucleotides matching TRBD1. The germline V gene has CDR1 LNHNV and CDR2 YYDKDF (reference sequence). V lost 7 bases, J lost 5 bases, and 9 bases stayed unmatched. The CDR3 loop spans 15 amino acids. CDR3 coding DNA: TGTGCCACCACAACCGGGACAGGGCGAAACAATGAGCAGTTCTTC. It yields the protein CATTTGTGRNNEQFF.

The rearrangement links TRBV19 to TRBJ2-1; 10 bases agree with TRBD2. Unmatched junction bases numbered 7, after V lost 3 bases and J lost 8 bases. The CDR3 length is 15 residues. In germline, CDR1 is LNHDA, CDR2 SQIVND (reference sequence). The CDR3 sequence is CASSIRAGGPDEQFF. CDR3 coding DNA: TGTGCCAGTAGTATCCGAGCGGGAGGGCCGGATGAGCAGTTCTTC.

V and J are TRBV11-3 and TRBJ2-2; maybe TRBD2 (6 bases). Deletions cut 3 bases from V and 5 bases from J, with 19 bases between. This CDR3 has 17 amino acids. Germline V gene data show CDR1 as SGHNT and CDR2 as YENEEA. This chain's CDR3 is CASSFLRGTTRTGELFF. In DNA, the CDR3 is TGTGCCAGCAGCTTCCTCCGCGGGACGACGCGGACCGGGGAGCTGTTTTTT.

This clonotype was observed a few times. J is TRBJ1-4 and V is TRBV29-1; 7 bases fit TRBD1. CDR3 length: 15 amino acids. Trimming removed 4 bases from V and 0 bases from J; junction bases left unmatched: 5. Germline V CDR1 and CDR2: SQVTM, ANQGSEA. The CDR3 protein is CSVGQGLATNEKLFF. CDR3 sequence (DNA): TGCAGCGTTGGACAGGGTCTCGCAACTAATGAAAAACTGTTTTTT.

The V call is TRBV4-3, the J call TRBJ2-3, with D perhaps matching TRBD2 (7 bases). CDR3 length: 18 amino acids. The V and J ends lost 4 bases and 4 bases respectively, with 24 bases between them. Per germline, CDR1 LGHNA and CDR2 YSLEER. The CDR3 bases are TGCGCCAGCAGCCTAAAGATTGGGGCGGGAGAGGGGGCAGATACGCAGTATTTT. Amino acids: CASSLKIGAGEGADTQYF.

V usage is TRBV29-1 and J usage is TRBJ2-3; TRBD2 matches at 11 bases. CDR3 length: 19 amino acids. Losses at the gene ends were 3 bases for V and 1 base for J; bases not matched to a gene: 15. The germline V gene has CDR1 SQVTM and CDR2 ANQGSEA. The CDR3 nucleotides are TGCAGCGTTGATGATAGTAGCGGGGGGGCCTTGTACGGCACAGATACGCAGTATTTT. Translated: CSVDDSSGGALYGTDTQYF.

The chain combines TRBV29-1 with TRBJ2-2; D tentatively reads TRBD1 or TRBD2 (6 bases each). The CDR3 sequence is 13 residues long. CDR1 and CDR2 (germline): SQVTM, ANQGSEA. V lost 3 bases and J 6 bases, leaving 11 bases between the germline ends. CDR3 nucleotides: TGCAGCGTTGACAGGGGAGGAGCCGGGGAGCTGTTTTTT. This translates into CSVDRGGAGELFF.

This clonotype was picked up a small number of times. CDR3 amino acids: CASSLAPGAYGYTF. The CDR3 DNA sequence: TGCGCCAGCAGCTTGGCTCCAGGGGCCTATGGCTACACCTTC. This rearrangement joins TRBV5-1 to TRBJ1-2, with D perhaps TRBD1 (6 bases). Germline V gives CDR1 SGHRS, CDR2 YFSETQ. The CDR3 has 14 amino acids. V was clipped by 0 bases and J by 4 bases, with 10 bases between them.

In its sample, this clonotype was seen many times. The chain links TRBV23-1 to TRBJ2-1; 7 bases map to TRBD2. TRBV23-1 is identified as an open reading frame with a role that is uncertain. CDR3 length equals 15 residues. Trimming removed 3 bases from V and 5 bases from J; junction bases left unmatched: 7. CDR3 coding DNA: TGCGCCAGCAGTCACTGCGGGAGCGTCGACAATGAGCAGTTCTTC. Protein: CASSHCGSVDNEQFF.

This clonotype was seen more than once but under ten times. The rearrangement uses TRBV29-1 and TRBJ2-1, with a tentative D call TRBD2 (5 bases). CDR3 length equals 15 residues. Trimming removed 6 bases at V and 4 bases at J, with 19 bases between. Germline V gene sequence: CDR1 SQVTM, CDR2 ANQGSEA. The CDR3 loop is CSVTILDRGYNEQFF. The CDR3 bases are TGCAGCGTGACAATCTTAGACCGGGGTTACAATGAGCAGTTCTTC.

This clonotype was seen a few times. The chain joins TRBV5-1 to TRBJ2-3, with 7 bases that match TRBD2. There are 15 residues in the CDR3. Trimming removed 6 bases from V and 5 bases from J; junction bases left unmatched: 12. The germline gives CDR1 SGHRS, CDR2 YFSETQ. DNA for the CDR3: TGCGCCAGCACCTCCCTGGGGGGGTTTGGAGATACGCAGTATTTT. It is translated as CASTSLGGFGDTQYF.

V is TRBV4-3 and J is TRBJ1-2; 8 nucleotides line up with TRBD1. This CDR3 contains 19 residues. V shed 0 bases, J shed 3 bases, and the junction held 15 bases outside the gene matches. The germline gives CDR1 LGHNA, CDR2 YSLEER. The CDR3 DNA reads TGCGCCAGCAGCCAAGAGGCACACAGGGGGATTAATGTATACTATGGCTACACCTTC. Translated, it gives CASSQEAHRGINVYYGYTF.

The V gene is TRBV12-3 or TRBV12-4, the J gene TRBJ2-1, with D possibly TRBD2 on 5 matching bases. V was cut by 4 bases and J by 4 bases, with 14 bases left in between. The CDR3 runs to 15 residues. In DNA, the CDR3 is TGTGCCAGCAGTTCGCTAGCCTTAATATACAATGAGCAGTTCTTC. Its translation is CASSSLALIYNEQFF.

This CDR3 reads CSVPGQGFQETQYF. CDR3 DNA: TGCAGTGTACCGGGACAGGGGTTCCAAGAGACCCAGTACTTC. The genes are TRBV20-1 and TRBJ2-5, with 10 positions matching TRBD1. The V segment lost 7 bases and the J segment 1 base; nucleotides outside the gene matches: 6. Germline V gene data show CDR1 as DFQATT and CDR2 as SNEGSKA (reference sequence). The CDR3 is 14 amino acids.

The rearrangement links TRBV12-3 or TRBV12-4 to TRBJ1-2, with 8 bases fitting TRBD1. The CDR3 is 18 residues long. V lost 1 base, J lost 0 bases, and 10 bases stayed unmatched. CDR3 sequence reads: CASSLEGTGILANYGYTF. CDR3 DNA sequence: TGTGCCAGCAGTTTAGAAGGGACAGGAATCCTCGCTAACTATGGCTACACCTTC.

The sample holds a few counts of this clonotype. V is TRBV7-3 and J is TRBJ1-1; D uncertain. The CDR3 is 13 residues long. V dropped 4 bases and J dropped 4 bases, with 10 bases sitting between them. The germline V gene encodes CDR1 SGHTA and CDR2 FQGTGA. The CDR3 reads CASSWTSGTEAFF. In nucleotides, the CDR3 is TGTGCCAGCAGCTGGACTAGCGGCACTGAAGCTTTCTTT.

CDR3 sequence reads: CASSLIGGTDNQPQHF. For the CDR3, the DNA is TGTGCCAGCAGCTTGATTGGGGGGACCGATAATCAGCCCCAGCATTTT. The chain recombines TRBV5-8 with TRBJ1-5, with a weak D call TRBD1 (5 bases). CDR3 length: 16 amino acids. Trimming removed 1 base from V and 4 bases from J, with 15 bases in between. In germline, CDR1 is SGHTS, CDR2 YDEGEE.

The table lists this clonotype with a few counts. V usage is TRBV6-2 or TRBV6-3 and J usage is TRBJ2-7; TRBD1 agrees at 10 bases. Germline V CDR1 and CDR2: MNHEY, SVGEGT. J gave up 7 bases and V 6 bases, and 9 bases lay outside the gene matches. This CDR3 is built from 14 residues. The CDR3: CASSPTGGLREQYF. CDR3 bases: TGTGCCAGCAGCCCGACAGGGGGCTTACGGGAGCAGTACTTC.

The chain carries TRBV6-1 and TRBJ2-1; D is tentatively TRBD1 or TRBD2 (5 bases each). From germline, CDR1 is MNHNS and CDR2 SASEGT. V was cut by 6 bases and J by 6 bases, with 18 bases left in between. The CDR3 sequence is 15 residues long. Here the CDR3 reads CASSRGEDNGNEQFF. CDR3 nucleotide sequence: TGTGCCAGCAGCCGGGGTGAGGACAACGGCAATGAGCAGTTCTTC.

The gene calls are TRBV4-1 and TRBJ2-5; 9 bases map to TRBD2. V lost 3 bases to trimming and J lost 3 bases; unmatched junction nucleotides: 5. Germline CDR1 and CDR2: MGHRA and YSYEKL. This CDR3 region has 15 residues. CDR3 sequence reads: CASSQWAGGEETQYF. The CDR3 DNA reads as TGCGCCAGCAGCCAGTGGGCGGGAGGGGAAGAGACCCAGTACTTC.

This clonotype was found many times. This chain uses TRBV10-3 with TRBJ2-7; 7 positions match TRBD1. Germline-derived CDR1 and CDR2 are ENHRY and SYGVKD. J was trimmed by 7 bases and V by 3 bases; bases with no gene match: 18. The CDR3 length is 17 residues. The CDR3 nucleotides are TGTGCCATCAGTGACCACCCTAGGGACAGACCCCGAGGGGAGCAGTACTTC. It codes for CAISDHPRDRPRGEQYF.

The count of this clonotype is one. V gene TRBV3-1 combines with J gene TRBJ1-6; 7 positions match TRBD1. The V gene end was trimmed by 2 bases and the J gene end by 6 bases; junction bases not matched to a gene: 4. CDR1 is LGHDT and CDR2 is YNNKEL in the germline V gene (reference sequence). This CDR3 comprises 15 residues. For the CDR3, the DNA is TGTGCCAGCAGCCAACCCGGGACAGCTAATTCACCCCTCCACTTT. Translation gives CASSQPGTANSPLHF.

The chain links TRBV7-2 to TRBJ2-1, with D perhaps TRBD2 (5 bases). Trimming removed 1 base from V and 0 bases from J, with 19 bases in between. Germline values: CDR1 SGHTA, CDR2 FQGNSA. The length of the CDR3 is 19 residues. The CDR3 DNA reads TGTGCCAGCAGCTTAGGGGTCACTATCTGGAGGTACTCCTACAATGAGCAGTTCTTC. It codes for CASSLGVTIWRYSYNEQFF.

This sequence joins TRBV21-1 and TRBJ1-1; the table's D call of TRBD1 was not tested on the DNA. TRBV21-1 is listed as a pseudogene. The CDR3 loop spans 16 amino acids. The CDR3 spells CASSRGSGEGVTEAFF. CDR3 coding DNA: TGTGCCAGCAGCAGGGGGTCAGGGGAGGGAGTAACTGAAGCTTTCTTT.